The subject of this entry is one T cell receptor (beta chain). The antigen remains undetermined. The data stem from a study of shared clonotypes between healthy human individuals. Findings and caveats of the study: Naive CD4 clonotypes overlapped across a few donors at roughly 4.5%.

The assay was carried out at the deep level. The data were produced by immunoSEQ multiplex PCR, yet TCRdb's version contains in-frame clones alone and is incomplete. The table includes 950,000 to 1,100,000 clones, 65% to 80% detected once. Partitioning of CD4+ cells yielded a CD45RA+ naive subset and a CD45RA-negative memory subset. In germline, CDR1 is MNHEY, CDR2 SMNVEV (reference sequence). V shed 4 bases and J shed 2 bases, with 9 bases lying between them. This CDR3 spans 14 amino acids. This TCR came from a man aged 18 to 29 in good health. The V gene is TRBV27, the J gene TRBJ1-5; maybe TRBD1 (6 bases). The sample comprised memory CD4+ T cells sorted from blood. As for subset: CD45RA-negative fraction. CDR3 residues: CASSYRAGNQPQHF. CDR3 in DNA: TGTGCCAGCAGTTACAGGGCTGGCAATCAGCCCCAGCATTTT.